The 18 T cell receptor beta chains presented below share a single source sample, sequenced in a study of T cell repertoires in cytomegalovirus infection. TCRdb ran MiXCR on the reads and lists one entry per CDR3 protein. The data hold about 180,000 distinct CDR3 sequences, with under 15% observed a single time. The sample taken for sequencing was PBMCs. The source of these receptors is a human donor in good health (CMV status not recorded). Some clones in this sample may be carry-over from other donors' samples.

The chain carries TRBV11-2 and TRBJ2-2; D remains ambiguous. Deletions cut 0 bases from V and 2 bases from J, with 19 bases between. Germline V CDR1 and CDR2: SGHAT, FQNNGV. CDR3 size: 19 residues. The DNA of the CDR3 is TGTGCCAGCAGCTTAGACCGCCGCTGGACCCGTTTTAACACCGGGGAGCTGTTTTTT. Translation gives CASSLDRRWTRFNTGELFF. The whole variable domain, remainder taken from reference TRBV11-2 and TRBJ2-2, is EAGVAQSPRYKIIEKRQSVAFWCNPISGHATLYWYQQILGQGPKLLIQFQNNGVVDDSQLPKDRFSAERLKGVDSTLKIQPAKLEDSAVYLCASSLDRRWTRFNTGELFFGEGSRLTVL.

This clonotype was found many times. The chain uses TRBV4-3 and TRBJ2-1; D might be TRBD2 (5 bases). V was shortened by 3 bases and J by 0 bases, with 24 bases between the two germline ends. The CDR3 covers 20 residues. In germline, CDR1 is LGHNA, CDR2 YSLEER. CDR3 protein: CASSQAQIAPRTSSYNEQFF. CDR3 coding DNA: TGCGCCAGCAGCCAGGCCCAAATAGCGCCTCGGACGAGCTCCTACAATGAGCAGTTCTTC.

The table lists this clonotype with a few counts. This CDR3 reads CASTQWGFNEQYF. The CDR3 bases are TGTGCCAGCACCCAATGGGGGTTCAACGAGCAGTACTTC. This rearrangement joins TRBV12-3 or TRBV12-4 to TRBJ2-7; D assignment may be TRBD1 or TRBD2 (5 bases each). The CDR3 runs to 13 residues. V was pared by 7 bases and J by 5 bases, with 15 bases between.

The table lists this clonotype with many counts. V is TRBV18 and J is TRBJ1-1; D call uncertain. Trimming took off 3 bases at V and 4 bases at J, with 12 bases between the two ends. This CDR3 contains 14 residues. The germline gives CDR1 KGHSH, CDR2 LQKENI. The CDR3 sequence is CASSPGGPTTEAFF. In DNA, the CDR3 is TGTGCCAGCTCACCCGGAGGCCCCACCACTGAAGCTTTCTTT.

The chain combines TRBV28 with TRBJ1-4; the match to TRBD1 covers 9 bases. Trimming cost V 3 bases and J 8 bases; bases outside gene matches: 10. CDR1 is MDHEN and CDR2 is SYDVKM in the germline V gene. There are 16 residues in the CDR3. In DNA, the CDR3 is TGTGCCAGCAGTTTCGCCCGGGACAGGGTTGGGGAAAAACTGTTTTTT. It encodes CASSFARDRVGEKLFF.

This clonotype was counted between two and nine times. The genes are TRBV6-1 and TRBJ1-1; D is unclear. The CDR3 loop spans 15 amino acids. V lost 7 bases to trimming and J lost 1 base, with 16 bases between them. Looked up from germline, CDR1 is MNHNS and CDR2 is SASEGT. CDR3: CASIITRPPNTEAFF. CDR3 bases: TGTGCCAGCATTATAACCCGACCGCCGAACACTGAAGCTTTCTTT.

This chain links TRBV28 with TRBJ1-5; D unresolved. Trimming stripped 8 bases from V and 2 bases from J, with 10 bases between. This CDR3 has 13 residues. Per germline, CDR1 MDHEN and CDR2 SYDVKM. The CDR3 DNA reads TGTGCCAGCCTACCGGCGGGCAATCAGCCCCAGCATTTT. The encoded protein is CASLPAGNQPQHF.

This clonotype occurred many times. This chain joins TRBV7-2 and TRBJ1-3; D is possibly TRBD1 (6 bases). With 6 bases removed from V and 1 base from J, the gap between germline ends came to 16 bases. The CDR3 totals 16 residues. The germline gives CDR1 SGHTA, CDR2 FQGNSA. This CDR3 reads CASRQHTGISGNTIYF. CDR3 DNA sequence: TGTGCCAGCAGGCAACATACAGGGATATCTGGAAACACCATATATTTT.

This clonotype has a count of ten or more. The V call is TRBV6-2 or TRBV6-3, the J call TRBJ1-3, with D unresolved. CDR3 length: 14 amino acids. V lost 7 bases and J 0 bases, leaving 10 bases between the germline ends. Germline V gene data show CDR1 as MNHEY and CDR2 as SVGEGT. The DNA for the CDR3 is TGTGCCAGCAACTGGATAGACTCTGGAAACACCATATATTTT. Its protein product is CASNWIDSGNTIYF.

A few counts support this clonotype. The CDR3 nucleotides read TGTGCCAGCTCCCCGGGACTAGCGGGAGCCTACGAGCAGTACTTC. It is translated as CASSPGLAGAYEQYF. The chain employs TRBV18 and TRBJ2-7, with 14 nucleotides matching TRBD2. Germline trimming cut 6 bases from V and 2 bases from J; bases unmatched to any gene: 3. From germline, CDR1 is KGHSH and CDR2 LQKENI. The CDR3 extends over 15 amino acids. Full variable domain (missing parts from reference TRBV18 and TRBJ2-7): NAGVMQNPRHLVRRRGQEARLRCSPMKGHSHVYWYRQLPEEGLKFMVYLQKENIIDESGMPKERFSAEFPKEGPSILRIQQVVRGDSAAYFCASSPGLAGAYEQYFGPGTRLTVT.

This clonotype was detected a few times. The rearrangement uses TRBV20-1 and TRBJ1-5; TRBD1 agrees at 12 bases. The V segment lost 6 bases and the J segment 6 bases; nucleotides outside the gene matches: 15. Germline CDR1 is DFQATT and CDR2 is SNEGSKA (reference sequence). The CDR3 is 17 residues long. The CDR3 region is CSATRGTGGFRFQPQHF. CDR3 sequence (DNA): TGCAGTGCCACTCGAGGGACAGGGGGCTTTCGCTTTCAGCCCCAGCATTTT.

The table lists this clonotype with many counts. The chain is built from TRBV6-6 and TRBJ2-2, with 8 bases that match TRBD2. Germline lookup yields CDR1 MNHNY and CDR2 SVGAGI (reference sequence). The V gene end was trimmed by 2 bases and the J gene end by 7 bases; junction bases not matched to a gene: 3. This CDR3 spans 14 amino acids. The CDR3 coding sequence is TGTGCCAGCAGTTACGCGGGACTAGTCGGGGAGCTGTTTTTT. It encodes CASSYAGLVGELFF.

The table lists this clonotype with a few counts. V gene TRBV19 combines with J gene TRBJ2-1, with D unresolved. The length of the CDR3 is 15 residues. Trimming stripped 5 bases from V and 9 bases from J, with 20 bases between. The germline V gene has CDR1 LNHDA and CDR2 SQIVND (reference sequence). CDR3 sequence: CASSGWSTESGEQFF. The CDR3 DNA is TGTGCCAGTAGTGGTTGGTCAACCGAGTCAGGTGAGCAGTTCTTC.

This clonotype was seen at least ten times. CDR3 protein: CASTIRDRSYEQYF. The CDR3, as DNA: TGTGCCAGCACCATTCGGGACAGAAGCTACGAGCAGTACTTC. V and J are TRBV7-2 and TRBJ2-7; 7 bases are shared with TRBD1. The CDR3 has 14 amino acids. The ends lost 7 bases at V and 3 bases at J; junction bases unmatched: 9. Germline loops: CDR1 SGHTA, CDR2 FQGNSA.

This clonotype has a count of ten or more. This rearrangement joins TRBV11-2 to TRBJ1-2; D uncertain. Germline-derived CDR1 and CDR2 are SGHAT and FQNNGV. V was trimmed by 2 bases and J by 2 bases, leaving 9 bases between them. The CDR3 has 14 amino acids. Here the CDR3 reads CASSLTHGNYGYTF. For the CDR3, the DNA is TGTGCCAGCAGCTTAACCCATGGGAACTATGGCTACACCTTC.

The chain carries TRBV29-1 and TRBJ2-7; D is possibly TRBD2 (6 bases). CDR1 is SQVTM and CDR2 is ANQGSEA in the germline V gene. There are 13 residues in the CDR3. V lost 3 bases and J lost 0, with 9 bases in between. CDR3 protein: CSVEEGTSYEQYF. CDR3 nucleotide sequence: TGCAGCGTTGAGGAGGGGACCTCCTACGAGCAGTACTTC.

This clonotype was detected many times. This chain uses TRBV7-2 with TRBJ1-4, with D unresolved. Germline CDR1 and CDR2: SGHTA and FQGNSA. V was shortened by 3 bases and J by 6 bases, with 11 bases between the two germline ends. The CDR3 totals 14 residues. CDR3 coding DNA: TGTGCCAGCAGCTTCCAGGACGGAGATGAAAAACTGTTTTTT. This sequence encodes CASSFQDGDEKLFF.

The chain has TRBV29-1 and TRBJ2-2; D unclear. Germline lookup yields CDR1 SQVTM and CDR2 ANQGSEA. CDR3 size: 12 residues. V lost 6 bases, J lost 0 bases, and 5 bases lay in between. The CDR3 reads CSVRSNTGELFF. CDR3 nucleotide sequence: TGCAGCGTCAGGTCGAACACCGGGGAGCTGTTTTTT.